This T cell receptor beta chain was captured in a study of cytomegalovirus exposure and HLA in healthy donors. Overall study findings and caveats: Among TCR beta chains of equal frequency, HLA-associated ones were more clonally expanded in a later analysis.

Points on this clone: Its antigen remains unidentified.

The PCR used 60 Vbeta and 13 Jbeta primers. Repertoires were generated with immunoSEQ multiplex PCR, while TCRdb's copy carries only in-frame clones and drops some. The sample carries some 200,000 clones, approximately 82% recorded once. The receptor's source is a woman younger than 30 in good health and CMV-seronegative. Sequencing was carried out using PBMCs.

DNA of the CDR3: TGCGCCAGCAGCTCCAGGGGTATCACTGAAGCTTTCTTT. Residues: CASSSRGITEAFF. This sequence joins TRBV5-1 and TRBJ1-1; D is perhaps TRBD1 (6 bases). The CDR3 extends over 13 amino acids. Trimming pared 3 bases from V and 4 bases from J, leaving 10 bases between. The germline V gene has CDR1 SGHRS and CDR2 YFSETQ. The full variable domain, its missing parts supplied by reference TRBV5-1 and TRBJ1-1, is KAGVTQTPRYLIKTRGQQVTLSCSPISGHRSVSWYQQTPGQGLQFLFEYFSETQRNKGNFPGRFSGRQFSNSRSEMNVSTLELGDSALYLCASSSRGITEAFFGQGTRLTVV.